The 19 T cell receptor beta chains below were found in one sample sequenced in a study of T cells after yellow fever vaccination. TCRdb called the 5' RACE reads again in MiXCR, with one record for every CDR3 protein. The table includes some 300,000 distinct CDR3 sequences, less than 9.5% detected once. The sample here was PBMCs, taken roughly 45 days after the first yellow fever vaccination. These receptors all stem from a man between 18 and 29 years old who received the YFV17D yellow fever vaccine.

This clonotype was observed at least ten times. V and J are TRBV12-3 or TRBV12-4 and TRBJ1-4; the match to TRBD1 covers 7 bases. After removal of 4 bases from V and 7 bases from J, the junction contained 6 bases not matched to a gene. The CDR3 sequence is 14 residues long. CDR3 in DNA: TGTGCCAGCAGTTCCAGGGGGGTGAGTGAAAAACTGTTTTTT. This sequence encodes CASSSRGVSEKLFF.

This clonotype was found a few times. The V call is TRBV10-3, the J call TRBJ2-7, with D tentatively TRBD1 (6 bases). Trimming removed 10 bases at V and 3 bases at J, with 16 bases between. The CDR3 is made up of 13 amino acids. The germline V gene encodes CDR1 ENHRY and CDR2 SYGVKD. The CDR3 nucleotides are TGTGCCACCACCGTGGACAGAGACTACGAGCAGTACTTC. This codes for CATTVDRDYEQYF.

This clonotype was counted a few times. The V and J genes are TRBV6-1 and TRBJ2-2, with D unclear. This CDR3 region has 15 residues. Germline values: CDR1 MNHNS, CDR2 SASEGT. Deletions cut 4 bases from V and 0 bases from J, with 9 bases between. The CDR3 DNA follows: TGTGCCAGCAGTGCTGAGAGAGCGAACACCGGGGAGCTGTTTTTT. Translation gives CASSAERANTGELFF.

This clonotype was detected a few times. J is TRBJ1-1 and V is TRBV30; TRBD1 might be the D (6 bases). The CDR3 runs 14 residues. Trimming stripped 7 bases from V and 0 bases from J, with 15 bases between. Germline V gene lookup returns CDR1 GTSNPN and CDR2 SVGIG (reference sequence). The CDR3 nucleotides are TGTGCCTCAAAACATACAGGGATGAACACTGAAGCTTTCTTT. Translating gives CASKHTGMNTEAFF.

This clonotype was recorded a few times. The V call is TRBV12-3 or TRBV12-4, the J call TRBJ2-7; no clear D gene. The CDR3 is 11 amino acids. V was trimmed by 6 bases and J by 6 bases, leaving 9 bases between them. CDR3 residues: CASSPGPEQYF. The DNA of the CDR3 is TGTGCCAGCAGCCCCGGCCCCGAGCAGTACTTC.

The V and J genes are TRBV28 and TRBJ2-5; TRBD2 aligns across 8 bases. The CDR3 sequence is 15 residues long. CDR1 MDHEN and CDR2 SYDVKM come from the germline V gene. V dropped 3 bases and J dropped 2; count of bases not matched to a gene: 5. The CDR3 coding sequence is TGTGCCAGCAGTTTCGGGGGGGCTAATCAAGAGACCCAGTACTTC. Translated, it gives CASSFGGANQETQYF.

This clonotype has only a few counts. The chain carries TRBV11-2 and TRBJ2-7; TRBD1 is a possible D gene (5 bases). Germline V gene lookup returns CDR1 SGHAT and CDR2 FQNNGV. This CDR3 region has 14 residues. V was shortened by 1 base and J by 4 bases, with 11 bases between the two germline ends. CDR3 bases: TGTGCCAGCAGCTTAGTCGCAGGGCTATACGAGCAGTACGTC. Encoded protein: CASSLVAGLYEQYV.

This clonotype occurred a few times. This chain uses TRBV20-1 with TRBJ1-3; D ambiguous. Germline-derived CDR1 and CDR2 are DFQATT and SNEGSKA (reference sequence). The V end lost 4 bases, the J end lost 0 bases, and 7 bases lay between the germline ends. The CDR3 has 13 residues. Written as DNA, the CDR3 is TGCAGTGCTAAGAAAGGCTCTGGAAACACCATATATTTT. It codes for CSAKKGSGNTIYF.

This clonotype was found a few times. The CDR3: CASRWRNSYNEQFF. The CDR3 nucleotides are TGTGCCAGCAGGTGGCGTAACTCCTACAATGAGCAGTTCTTC. The genes are TRBV2 and TRBJ2-1; no clear D. Looked up from germline, CDR1 is SNHLY and CDR2 is FYNNEI. The CDR3 totals 14 residues. V was cut by 6 bases and J by 0 bases, with 9 bases left in between. Full variable domain (rest looked up from reference TRBV2 and TRBJ2-1): EPEVTQTPSHQVTQMGQEVILRCVPISNHLYFYWYRQILGQKVEFLVSFYNNEISEKSEIFDDQFSVERPDGSNFTLKIRSTKLEDSAMYFCASRWRNSYNEQFFGPGTRLTVL.

The chain recombines TRBV12-3 or TRBV12-4 with TRBJ1-6; 7 nucleotides match TRBD1. The CDR3 spans 14 residues. The ends lost 6 bases at V and 6 bases at J; junction bases unmatched: 5. The CDR3 DNA sequence: TGTGCCAGCAGGGTAGACAGGGTTAATTCACCCCTCCACTTT. Its translation: CASRVDRVNSPLHF.

This clonotype has more than one count but fewer than ten. This sequence joins TRBV11-1 and TRBJ1-6, with 8 bases aligning to TRBD1. The CDR3 covers 20 residues. Germline loops: CDR1 SGHAT, CDR2 FQDESV (reference sequence). V was clipped by 4 bases and J by 5 bases; unmatched bases: 19. Here the CDR3 reads CASSSTRDRRQGIHNSPLHF. The CDR3 region has the DNA TGTGCCAGCAGCTCGACCCGGGACAGACGACAGGGGATTCATAATTCACCCCTCCACTTT.

V is TRBV5-1 and J is TRBJ1-1; tentatively, D is TRBD1 (5 bases). This CDR3 spans 12 amino acids. V lost 1 base to trimming and J lost 11 bases, with 12 bases between them. The germline gives CDR1 SGHRS, CDR2 YFSETQ. DNA for the CDR3: TGCGCCAGCAGCTTGACAGGAGAAGAGGCTTTCTTT. Translated: CASSLTGEEAFF. The complete variable domain, with remaining parts taken from reference TRBV5-1 and TRBJ1-1, reads KAGVTQTPRYLIKTRGQQVTLSCSPISGHRSVSWYQQTPGQGLQFLFEYFSETQRNKGNFPGRFSGRQFSNSRSEMNVSTLELGDSALYLCASSLTGEEAFFGQGTRLTVV.

V gene TRBV6-1 combines with J gene TRBJ1-2; 7 bases align to TRBD1. This CDR3 has 15 residues. J lost 4 bases, V lost 3 bases, and 8 bases had no gene match. CDR1 is MNHNS and CDR2 is SASEGT in the germline V gene. The CDR3 reads CASSEGPGQSYGYTF. The CDR3 DNA is TGTGCCAGCAGTGAGGGGCCGGGACAGAGCTATGGCTACACCTTC.

This clonotype was seen a handful of times. This chain uses TRBV5-1 with TRBJ1-6; perhaps TRBD1 as D (5 bases). V gave up 0 bases and J gave up 5 bases, with 12 bases separating them. CDR3 size: 16 residues. Germline CDR1 is SGHRS and CDR2 is YFSETQ. CDR3 bases: TGCGCCAGCAGCTTGGCGCTGGGACTTAATAATTCACCCCTCCACTTT. Protein product: CASSLALGLNNSPLHF.

This clonotype was detected a few times. The chain carries TRBV5-1 and TRBJ2-7; TRBD1 agrees at 10 bases. From germline, CDR1 is SGHRS and CDR2 YFSETQ. The CDR3 runs to 14 residues. Trimming at V came to 2 bases and at J to 4 bases, leaving 3 bases not matched to a gene. CDR3 protein: CASSFGQGGYEQYV. In DNA, the CDR3 is TGCGCCAGCAGCTTCGGACAGGGGGGATACGAGCAGTACGTC.

The table lists this clonotype with a few counts. The chain recombines TRBV4-2 with TRBJ2-2, with 10 bases lining up with TRBD2. This CDR3 has 16 amino acids. CDR1 LGHNA and CDR2 YNFKEQ come from the germline V gene. V lost 2 bases to trimming and J lost 8 bases; unmatched junction nucleotides: 8. The DNA of the CDR3 is TGTGCCAGCAGCCAAATCCTAGCGGGGGAGGGGGGGGAGCTGTTTTTT. It is translated as CASSQILAGEGGELFF.

The chain employs TRBV7-9 and TRBJ1-2, with TRBD1 matching 8 bases. Germline CDR1 reads SEHNR; CDR2 reads FQNEAQ (reference sequence). V lost 5 bases to trimming and J lost 0 bases; unmatched junction nucleotides: 8. The CDR3 has 16 amino acids. As DNA, the CDR3 is TGTGCCAGCAGCCAGGGGACAGGCCTAGCTAACTATGGCTACACCTTC. It translates to CASSQGTGLANYGYTF.

This clonotype was observed a handful of times. The chain is built from TRBV7-8 and TRBJ2-7; the D gene is possibly TRBD1 (5 bases). The CDR3 consists of 15 residues. The germline gives CDR1 SGHVS, CDR2 FQNEAQ. Trimming pared 1 base from V and 0 bases from J, leaving 10 bases between. CDR3 coding DNA: TGTGCCAGCAGCTTAGACAGGCAGAGCTCCTACGAGCAGTACGTC. This gives the protein CASSLDRQSSYEQYV.

The chain employs TRBV6-2 or TRBV6-3 and TRBJ1-3, with 10 bases lining up with TRBD1. Germline lookup yields CDR1 MNHEY and CDR2 SVGEGT. Trimming took 5 bases from V and 0 from J; bases not matched to a gene: 10. The CDR3 is made up of 18 amino acids. DNA for the CDR3: TGTGCCAGCAGTCGACGAAAGACAGGGGGCTCCTCTGGAAACACCATATATTTT. Residues: CASSRRKTGGSSGNTIYF.